This entry is about one T cell receptor beta chain. Sequencing of TCR beta drew on CD8+ and CD4+ T cells from blood. The TEMRA cells underwent FACS enrichment, while the CD8+ and CD4+ T cells underwent negative isolation. This entry belongs to a study of CD8 T cells in Susac syndrome. Across the whole study: Patients with Susac syndrome who were sequenced included more than 5 with active disease and roughly 8 in remission.

The V end was cut by 5 bases, the J end by 8 bases, with 24 bases between. Germline V gene sequence: CDR1 SEHNR, CDR2 FQNEAQ (reference sequence). CDR3 length: 16 amino acids. The RNA, roughly 0.45 to 1 ug, was put through reverse transcription using random hexamers. Amplification of TCR beta CDR3 spanned 54 Vbeta and 13 Jbeta via immunoSEQ multiplex PCR. TCRdb re-analysed the immunoSEQ multiplex PCR reads in MiXCR, keeping a single row per CDR3 protein. Of around 100,000 distinct CDR3 sequences in the sample, approximately 95% are singletons; the top ten hold 0.25% to 0.35%. The receptor was derived from a human donor with Susac syndrome. The chain recombines TRBV7-9 with TRBJ1-2, with a possible D match to TRBD1 (5 bases). Sequencing input: CD8+ T cells from PBMCs. The DNA for the CDR3 is TGTGCCAGCAGCCCCGCCGACACTGCAGGGTATCGGGGCTACACCTTC. It is translated as CASSPADTAGYRGYTF.